Listed here is a single T cell receptor (beta chain). Its specificity is unknown. Using immunoSEQ multiplex PCR, the repertoire was profiled, and TCRdb retains in-frame clones only, with some absent. The sample lists over 120,000 clones; approximately 93% were seen once. The sample originates from a study of T cell responses to AZD1222 COVID-19 vaccine. The V end lost 1 base, the J end lost 6 bases, and 11 bases lay between the germline ends. The germline CDR1 and CDR2 sequences are SGHRS and YFSETQ. This CDR3 spans 13 amino acids. Regarding the study as a whole: It was only after the peak T cell response that any repertoires were sampled. Spike as a whole was targeted by vaccine-associated CD4 TCRs, dominant at 160-218 and 743-854. The donor group comprised mostly white British people and more females; the analysis possibly underestimated clonal diversity. Only five or six AZD1222 recipients tested seropositive at baseline.

The chain combines TRBV5-1 with TRBJ2-7, with D possibly being TRBD1 (6 bases). The TCR sequence derives from an adult who had recovered from COVID-19. The sample here was peripheral blood, taken after recovery from COVID-19. CDR3 coding DNA: TGCGCCAGCAGCTTGTTACAGGGTCGCGAGCAGTACTTC. This translates into CASSLLQGREQYF.